Each of the 30 T cell receptor beta chains below was sequenced from the same sample in a study of blood T cell repertoires in COVID-19. Using immunoSEQ multiplex PCR, the repertoire was profiled, and TCRdb retains in-frame clones only, with some absent. The sample lists under 450,000 clones, approximately 89% occurring once. The sample was peripheral blood. The receptors come from a woman aged 45-65 years with COVID-19, enrolled during active disease.

The chain carries TRBV2 and TRBJ2-1; 12 bases fit TRBD2. CDR3 length: 14 residues. Germline CDR1 is SNHLY and CDR2 is FYNNEI. V lost 8 bases and J lost 10; bases outside the gene matches: 9. For the CDR3, the DNA is TGTGCCAGCCCGACGACTAGCGGGGGCCTAGAGCAGTTCTTC. Encoded protein: CASPTTSGGLEQFF.

V and J are TRBV2 and TRBJ1-1, with D tentatively TRBD1 (6 bases). This CDR3 region has 15 residues. The germline gives CDR1 SNHLY, CDR2 FYNNEI. The V and J ends lost 8 bases and 1 base respectively, with 17 bases between them. The CDR3 DNA reads TGTGCCAGCGAGAGGTGGACAGAGACGAACACTGAAGCTTTCTTT. As protein: CASERWTETNTEAFF.

This clone was seen a handful of times. The chain uses TRBV6-1 and TRBJ2-7; TRBD2 aligns across 7 bases. The CDR3 is made up of 15 amino acids. The V gene end was trimmed by 1 base and the J gene end by 6 bases; junction bases not matched to a gene: 9. Germline CDR1 is MNHNS and CDR2 is SASEGT. The CDR3 DNA is TGTGCCAGCAGTGAAGTTCGACTAGCCGGAACCGAGCAGTACTTC. This encodes CASSEVRLAGTEQYF.

The V and J genes are TRBV12-3 or TRBV12-4 and TRBJ1-2; D gene uncertain. Trimming shortened V by 6 bases and J by 4 bases, and 9 bases separated the two germline ends. This CDR3 spans 12 amino acids. The CDR3 nucleotides are TGTGCCAGCAGGCCAAACACCTATGGCTACACCTTC. This encodes CASRPNTYGYTF.

The chain carries TRBV6-6 and TRBJ2-7; D gene uncertain. Germline V gene lookup returns CDR1 MNHNY and CDR2 SVGAGI (reference sequence). Trimming cost V 2 bases and J 5 bases, with 7 bases left between them. This CDR3 is built from 12 residues. The CDR3 region has the DNA TGTGCCAGCAGTTACGGGCAGGACGAGCAGTACTTC. The encoded protein is CASSYGQDEQYF.

The chain recombines TRBV25-1 with TRBJ1-2; weak D call: TRBD1 (6 bases). Between the trimmed V and J ends, which lost 6 bases and 8 bases, there was a span of 16 bases. Germline CDR1 is MGHDK and CDR2 is SYGVNS. This CDR3 comprises 13 residues. The CDR3 region is CASRKTGARGYTF. As DNA, the CDR3 is TGTGCCAGCAGGAAGACAGGCGCCCGGGGCTACACCTTC.

The gene calls are TRBV19 and TRBJ1-4; no definite D call. Germline V gene sequence: CDR1 LNHDA, CDR2 SQIVND (reference sequence). This CDR3 spans 14 amino acids. Trimming took off 9 bases at V and 0 bases at J, with 11 bases between the two ends. CDR3 DNA sequence: TGTGCCAGCACTTCTGACACAACTAATGAAAAACTGTTTTTT. Encoded protein: CASTSDTTNEKLFF.

The V call is TRBV9, the J call TRBJ2-5, with a weak D call TRBD2 (6 bases). Looked up from germline, CDR1 is SGDLS and CDR2 is YYNGEE. V shed 3 bases and J shed 1 base, with 13 bases lying between them. The CDR3 contains 15 residues. The CDR3 spells CASSGEGTLQETQYF. The CDR3 DNA reads as TGTGCCAGCAGCGGGGAAGGGACTCTCCAAGAGACCCAGTACTTC.

For the CDR3, the DNA is TGCGCCAGCAGCTCCAACCTCAGGGGGCGAGAGACCCAGTACTTC. This codes for CASSSNLRGRETQYF. The chain recombines TRBV5-1 with TRBJ2-5; 8 bases are a match to TRBD1. After removal of 3 bases from V and 4 bases from J, the junction contained 8 bases not matched to a gene. This CDR3 has 15 amino acids. CDR1 SGHRS and CDR2 YFSETQ come from the germline V gene.

The CDR3 sequence: CASKNLAVATDTQYF. CDR3 sequence (DNA): TGTGCCAGCAAGAACCTAGCGGTGGCCACAGATACGCAGTATTTT. The chain couples TRBV6-5 to TRBJ2-3, with 7 nucleotides matching TRBD2. After removal of 7 bases from V and 2 bases from J, the junction contained 9 bases not matched to a gene. Per germline, CDR1 MNHEY and CDR2 SVGAGI. The CDR3 totals 15 residues.

This clone was observed a single time. This chain links TRBV6-5 with TRBJ1-3; D is unresolved. With 7 bases removed from V and 0 bases from J, the gap between germline ends came to 10 bases. This CDR3 comprises 14 residues. CDR1 and CDR2 from the germline V gene are MNHEY and SVGAGI. The CDR3 loop reads CASNFRSSGNTIYF. The DNA of the CDR3 is TGTGCCAGCAATTTCCGGAGCTCTGGAAACACCATATATTTT.

V is TRBV6-5 and J is TRBJ2-4; TRBD1 is a possible D gene (6 bases). This CDR3 comprises 15 residues. Between the trimmed V and J ends, which lost 3 bases and 0 bases, there was a span of 9 bases. In germline, CDR1 is MNHEY, CDR2 SVGAGI. The DNA for the CDR3 is TGTGCCAGCAGTTATGGGGGCGAAGCCAAAAACATTCAGTACTTC. Its protein is CASSYGGEAKNIQYF.

V is TRBV19 and J is TRBJ1-5; weak D call: TRBD1 (6 bases). CDR1 and CDR2 from the germline V gene are LNHDA and SQIVND (reference sequence). Between the trimmed V and J ends, which lost 7 bases and 7 bases, there was a span of 14 bases. The CDR3 loop spans 13 amino acids. The CDR3 nucleotides read TGTGCCAGTACCACAGGGTTACGGCAGCCCCAGCATTTT. Its translation is CASTTGLRQPQHF. Based on the CDR3 plus reference TRBV19 and TRBJ1-5, the full variable domain is DGGITQSPKYLFRKEGQNVTLSCEQNLNHDAMYWYRQDPGQGLRLIYYSQIVNDFQKGDIAEGYSVSREKKESFPLTVTSAQKNPTAFYLCASTTGLRQPQHFGDGTRLSIL.

The chain employs TRBV9 and TRBJ1-2; a weak D match, TRBD1 (6 bases). CDR1 is SGDLS and CDR2 is YYNGEE in the germline V gene. CDR3 length equals 12 residues. Deletions cut 4 bases from V and 3 bases from J, with 7 bases between. CDR3 DNA: TGTGCCAGCAGCAGGACAGACTATGGCTACACCTTC. This translates into CASSRTDYGYTF.

The rearrangement links TRBV29-1 to TRBJ2-7; 11 bases fit TRBD1. The CDR3 loop spans 16 amino acids. The junction had 15 bases not matched to a gene; V was cut back by 7 bases and J by 4 bases. Germline V gives CDR1 SQVTM, CDR2 ANQGSEA. The CDR3 nucleotides read TGCAGCGCTATCCTGTGGGGCCGGGACAGGGGGTACGAGCAGTACTTC. Encoded protein: CSAILWGRDRGYEQYF.

V gene TRBV19 combines with J gene TRBJ1-1; TRBD1 is a possible D gene (6 bases). Looked up from germline, CDR1 is LNHDA and CDR2 is SQIVND (reference sequence). Trimming shortened V by 7 bases and J by 1 base, and 16 bases separated the two germline ends. This CDR3 spans 15 amino acids. CDR3 DNA: TGTGCCAGTACCTGGGGGGGGCTTGGGAACACTGAAGCTTTCTTT. Amino acids: CASTWGGLGNTEAFF.

This clone was recorded only once. The chain couples TRBV13 to TRBJ1-4; D not resolved. The V gene's germline CDR1 is PRHDT and CDR2 FYEKMQ (reference sequence). The CDR3 is 14 amino acids. The V end was cut by 2 bases, the J end by 3 bases, with 7 bases between. The CDR3 nucleotides are TGTGCCAGCAGCTTACAGAGGCCTAATGAAAAACTGTTTTTT. Residues: CASSLQRPNEKLFF. Filled out from reference TRBV13 and TRBJ1-4, the complete variable domain reads AAGVIQSPRHLIKEKRETATLKCYPIPRHDTVYWYQQGPGQDPQFLISFYEKMQSDKGSIPDRFSAQQFSDYHSELNMSSLELGDSALYFCASSLQRPNEKLFFGSGTQLSVL.

The sample holds one count of this clone. The gene calls are TRBV9 and TRBJ2-2; the match to TRBD2 covers 11 bases. Germline lookup yields CDR1 SGDLS and CDR2 YYNGEE. Trimming at V came to 0 bases and at J to 6 bases, leaving 4 bases not matched to a gene. The CDR3 extends over 16 amino acids. In DNA, the CDR3 is TGTGCCAGCAGCGTAGGCCCTAGCGGGGGGTCCGGGGAGCTGTTTTTT. It codes for CASSVGPSGGSGELFF.

The chain couples TRBV6-5 to TRBJ1-2, with D perhaps TRBD1 (5 bases). V shed 6 bases and J shed 3 bases, with 11 bases lying between them. CDR3 length: 13 residues. The germline V gene encodes CDR1 MNHEY and CDR2 SVGAGI. CDR3 region: CASRTDRHYGYTF. In DNA, the CDR3 is TGTGCCAGCAGGACCGACAGACACTATGGCTACACCTTC.

The genes are TRBV5-6 and TRBJ1-1; 9 bases are shared with TRBD1. The CDR3 is 15 amino acids. CDR1 and CDR2 (germline): SGHDT, YYEEEE. J lost 1 base, V lost 4 bases, and 5 bases had no gene match. CDR3 sequence (DNA): TGTGCCAGCAGCCATGAGACAGGGGGGAACACTGAAGCTTTCTTT. Translated: CASSHETGGNTEAFF.

In regard to this clone: The same CDR3 arises from other DNA sequences in this sample as well. The genes are TRBV5-1 and TRBJ1-1; 10 bases map to TRBD1. Unmatched junction bases numbered 5, after V lost 2 bases and J lost 4 bases. CDR3 length equals 15 residues. Germline V gene sequence: CDR1 SGHRS, CDR2 YFSETQ. CDR3 sequence reads: CASSLEGTGVTEAFF. The CDR3 DNA sequence: TGCGCCAGCAGCTTAGAAGGGACAGGGGTCACTGAAGCTTTCTTT.

V usage is TRBV30 and J usage is TRBJ1-1; TRBD1 might be the D (5 bases). Trimming took off 0 bases at V and 5 bases at J, with 16 bases between the two ends. The CDR3 is made up of 15 amino acids. CDR1 and CDR2 from the germline V gene are GTSNPN and SVGIG (reference sequence). The CDR3 loop reads CAWSVRSGGRTEAFF. The CDR3 DNA reads TGTGCCTGGAGTGTACGGTCGGGGGGTCGGACTGAAGCTTTCTTT.

The chain employs TRBV29-1 and TRBJ1-2, with a possible D match to TRBD1 (5 bases). The germline CDR1 and CDR2 sequences are SQVTM and ANQGSEA. Between the trimmed V and J ends, which lost 1 base and 6 bases, there was a span of 15 bases. The length of the CDR3 is 14 residues. CDR3 loop: CSVEAKGRRDGYTF. CDR3 in DNA: TGCAGCGTTGAAGCCAAGGGGCGTAGAGATGGCTACACCTTC.

The J gene is TRBJ1-6, the V gene TRBV4-1, with D perhaps TRBD1 (5 bases). V lost 3 bases and J lost 11, with 14 bases in between. CDR1 is MGHRA, CDR2 YSYEKL, per germline. The CDR3 spans 14 residues. CDR3 residues: CASSQGRVEPPLHF. Written as DNA, the CDR3 is TGCGCCAGCAGCCAGGGCAGGGTCGAGCCACCCCTCCACTTT.

The chain uses TRBV24-1 and TRBJ1-1, with 8 positions matching TRBD1. The CDR3 sequence is 13 residues long. The germline CDR1 and CDR2 sequences are KGHDR and SFDVKD. With V trimmed by 4 bases and J by 8 bases, 5 bases remained unmatched. The CDR3 DNA reads as TGTGCCACCAGTGAGCCCGGGACAGGAGAAGCTTTCTTT. Amino acid sequence: CATSEPGTGEAFF.

This clone was detected only a few times. The chain carries TRBV29-1 and TRBJ1-3; 10 bases line up with TRBD1. The germline V gene has CDR1 SQVTM and CDR2 ANQGSEA. The CDR3 has 14 residues. Trimming at V came to 1 base and at J to 4 bases, leaving 1 base not matched to a gene. The CDR3 DNA sequence: TGCAGCGTTGAAGTGACAGGGGGCGGAAACACCATATATTTT. Amino acid sequence: CSVEVTGGGNTIYF.

The chain links TRBV5-1 to TRBJ1-2, with 7 nucleotides matching TRBD1. The CDR3 consists of 14 residues. With 4 bases clipped from V and 6 bases from J, the junction kept 9 bases outside the gene matches. Germline lookup yields CDR1 SGHRS and CDR2 YFSETQ. Here the CDR3 reads CASSLGTVGDGYTF. CDR3 DNA sequence: TGCGCCAGCAGCCTTGGGACAGTAGGAGATGGCTACACCTTC.

V is TRBV28 and J is TRBJ2-1, with 9 bases aligning to TRBD2. CDR1 and CDR2 (germline): MDHEN, SYDVKM. Trimming removed 2 bases from V and 6 bases from J; junction bases left unmatched: 5. The CDR3 consists of 15 residues. CDR3 sequence (DNA): TGTGCCAGCAGTTTACCGCGGGGGGGCGGCAATGAGCAGTTCTTC. This codes for CASSLPRGGGNEQFF.

The V call is TRBV7-2, the J call TRBJ2-7; D might be TRBD2 (6 bases). The CDR3 extends over 15 amino acids. V lost 1 base and J lost 0, with 10 bases in between. The germline gives CDR1 SGHTA, CDR2 FQGNSA. The CDR3 protein is CASSLGPSASYEQYF. CDR3 sequence (DNA): TGTGCCAGCAGCTTAGGTCCTAGCGCCTCCTACGAGCAGTACTTC.

This sequence joins TRBV4-1 and TRBJ2-5; a weak D match, TRBD2 (7 bases). CDR1 and CDR2 from the germline V gene are MGHRA and YSYEKL. V lost 0 bases and J 8 bases, leaving 19 bases between the germline ends. The CDR3 has 16 residues. DNA for the CDR3: TGCGCCAGCAGCCAAGAGGGGGGGACACTTAGCCAAACCCAGTACTTC. This gives the protein CASSQEGGTLSQTQYF.